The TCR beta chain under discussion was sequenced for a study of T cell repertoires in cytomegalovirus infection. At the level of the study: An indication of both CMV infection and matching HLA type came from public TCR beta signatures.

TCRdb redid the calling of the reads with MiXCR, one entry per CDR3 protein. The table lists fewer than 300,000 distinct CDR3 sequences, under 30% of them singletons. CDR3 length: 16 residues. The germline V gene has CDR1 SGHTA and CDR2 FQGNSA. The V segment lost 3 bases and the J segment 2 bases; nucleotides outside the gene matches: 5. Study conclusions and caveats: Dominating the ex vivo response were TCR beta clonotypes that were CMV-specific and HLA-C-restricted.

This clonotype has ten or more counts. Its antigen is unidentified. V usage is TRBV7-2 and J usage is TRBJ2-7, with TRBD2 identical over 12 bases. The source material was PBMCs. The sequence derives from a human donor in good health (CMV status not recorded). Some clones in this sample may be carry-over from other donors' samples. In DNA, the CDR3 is TGTGCCAGCAGCTTGACCACTAGCGGGGGGACCTACGAGCAGTACTTC. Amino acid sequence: CASSLTTSGGTYEQYF.